This record covers a single T cell receptor beta chain. Its antigen remains unidentified. Base qualities are not provided; no much larger clone lies one nucleotide away. The sample originates from a study of CD4 and CD8 cells across lung adenocarcinoma regions (dated by TCRdb to the late 2010s). With respect to the entire study: The study examined intratumor heterogeneity of the T cell receptor repertoire by comparing tumor centers with tumor margins.

The receptor library was made with PCR. Instrument on record: HiSeq X Ten. The public reads were run again by TCRdb, first through fastp at Q25 and then through MiXCR, and only productive beta chains were kept. One record per CDR3 amino acid sequence lists the most common genes and DNA. This sample comprises tens of thousands of distinct CDR3 sequences, under 60% of them detected only once. The ten largest make up almost 50% of the sample. The donors were patients who had localized lung adenocarcinoma, which is a subtype of non-small cell lung cancer. These samples came from the centers of localized lung adenocarcinomas. CD8+ T cells from tumor tissue were profiled separately from CD4+ T cells for TCR repertoire analysis. Sequencing was performed on CD8+ T cells from the center of a lung tumor. The sample's cell subset or site label is to be understood as: tumor center region. The sequence came from a male donor with lung adenocarcinoma. The CD4 and CD8 labels of this study may be unreliable.

The DNA sequence is given as TGTGCCAGCAGCTTAGATCCTAGCGGCTACGAGCAGTACTTC. The encoded protein is CASSLDPSGYEQYF. This sequence uses TRBV7-2 and TRBJ2-5; 7 bases in the middle match TRBD2. The tail of the sequence fits TRBJ2-7 better, so the J call may be wrong. From its cysteine to its phenylalanine, the CDR3 spans 14 amino acids. The sequence is cut down to CDR3 DNA, 42 bases in frame from base 1. The germline V gene yields SGHTA for CDR1 and FQGNSA for CDR2.